A selection of T cell receptor beta chains follows, all from one sample in a study of cytomegalovirus exposure and HLA in healthy donors. The data were produced by immunoSEQ multiplex PCR, yet TCRdb's version contains in-frame clones alone and is incomplete. Counted here are some 140,000 clones, 80% occurring once; the ten biggest clones make up around 5.6%. Sequencing was done on a sample of PBMCs. The receptors shown here come from a woman between 35 and 50 years old in good health and CMV-seropositive. The CDR3 runs from the conserved cysteine through the conserved F or W. Each record gives: V gene, J gene, D gene, clone size, CDR3 DNA, CDR3 protein. D genes are given only for firm matches. The listing skips clone size in some rows; elsewhere it reads once, few, many or a size class.

TRBV10-3,TRBJ1-1,TRBD1,-,TGTGCCATCAGTGAGCCTAGACAGGGGCCGAACACTGAAGCTTTCTTT,CAISEPRQGPNTEAFF
TRBV27,TRBJ2-1,-,-,TGTGCCAGCAGTTTTCGGTCCTACAATGAGCAGTTCTTC,CASSFRSYNEQFF
TRBV5-1,TRBJ2-7,-,once,TGCGCCAGCAGCCTTGAACCCAGAGAGCAGTACTTC,CASSLEPREQYF
TRBV27,TRBJ2-1,TRBD2,-,TGTGCCAGCAGCCGCCGAATAGCGGGAGTGTTGAATGAGCAGTTCTTC,CASSRRIAGVLNEQFF
TRBV7-9,TRBJ2-1,TRBD2,-,TGTGCCAGCAGCAGATTCCCCGGACTAGCGGTCAATGAGCAGTTCTTC,CASSRFPGLAVNEQFF
TRBV7-9,TRBJ2-3,-,-,TGTGCCAGCAGCCTAGGGGGCGGGATGGGCACAGATACGCAGTATTTT,CASSLGGGMGTDTQYF
TRBV18,TRBJ2-1,-,-,TGTGCCAGCTCACCAGAGTACAATGAGCAGTTCTTC,CASSPEYNEQFF
TRBV5-1,TRBJ2-7,-,-,TGCGCCAGCAGCTCCTCAGGTTACGAGCAGTACTTC,CASSSSGYEQYF
TRBV7-9,TRBJ1-4,-,-,TGTGCCAGCAGCTTAGAGGGGATCAATAATGAAAAACTGTTTTTT,CASSLEGINNEKLFF
TRBV11-2,TRBJ2-5,TRBD1,-,TGTGCCAGCAGCTTCGACAGGGGCGAAATGAAGACCCAGTACTTC,CASSFDRGEMKTQYF
TRBV5-1,TRBJ2-1,TRBD2,-,TGCGCCAGCAGCCCTCGCGGTGCGGGAGTTTCCTACAATGAGCAGTTCTTC,CASSPRGAGVSYNEQFF
TRBV30,TRBJ1-5,-,-,TGTGCCTGGAGCGGAGGACAGTCCAATCAGCCCCAGCATTTT,CAWSGGQSNQPQHF
TRBV6-1,TRBJ1-4,TRBD1,-,TGTGCCAGCCGGGACAGGTCCTCAACTAATGAAAAACTGTTTTTT,CASRDRSSTNEKLFF
TRBV2,TRBJ1-2,TRBD1,once,TGTGCCAGCAGCCGGACCGGGACAGCCTATGGCTACACCTTC,CASSRTGTAYGYTF
TRBV7-9,TRBJ2-5,-,-,TGTGCCAGCAGCTTAGTTGTCGGTATGCAAGAGACCCAGTACTTC,CASSLVVGMQETQYF
TRBV5-1,TRBJ2-1,-,-,TGCGCCAGCAGCTTGACAGGGTGGTCCTACAATGAGCAGTTCTTC,CASSLTGWSYNEQFF
TRBV6-1,TRBJ2-5,TRBD1,-,TGTGCCAGCAGCAGGGGGCACGGTCAAGAGACCCAGTACTTC,CASSRGHGQETQYF
TRBV25-1,TRBJ1-2,-,-,TGTGCCAGCAGTGGGGCCTGGGTCGCCTATGGCTACACCTTC,CASSGAWVAYGYTF
TRBV29-1,TRBJ1-5,-,-,TGCAGCGCCCGACAGGGCAATCAGCCCCAGCATTTT,CSARQGNQPQHF
TRBV28,TRBJ2-7,-,-,TGTGCCAGCAGTTTTCTCGGGAGTGAGCTTAACGAGCAGTACTTC,CASSFLGSELNEQYF
TRBV7-9,TRBJ2-5,-,-,TGTGCCAGCAACGGACGGGGCCAAGAGACCCAGTACTTC,CASNGRGQETQYF
TRBV12-5,TRBJ2-7,TRBD1,once,TGTGCTAGTGGTTTGGTACCGGGGACAGGGAGCCACGAGCAGTACTTC,CASGLVPGTGSHEQYF
TRBV5-1,TRBJ1-2,TRBD1,-,TGCGCCAGCAGCTTGGTAGGACAGGACTATGGCTACACCTTC,CASSLVGQDYGYTF
TRBV30,TRBJ2-1,TRBD2,-,TGTGCCTGGAGTCCCACCCGGGGGGGGAAGTTCTTC,CAWSPTRGGKFF
TRBV9,TRBJ1-2,-,-,TGTGCCAGCAGCGTAGCAGGGGAGAGTGGCTACACCTTC,CASSVAGESGYTF
TRBV6-6,TRBJ2-1,-,-,TGTGCCAGCTCGCAGGGTCACTACAATGAGCAGTTCTTC,CASSQGHYNEQFF
TRBV18,TRBJ2-1,-,-,TGTGCCAGCTCACCGCGGGACGGCTATAATGAGCAGTTCTTC,CASSPRDGYNEQFF
TRBV6-1,TRBJ2-3,-,few,TGTGCCAGCAGCCTAATACAGGGCAGCACAGATACGCAGTATTTT,CASSLIQGSTDTQYF
TRBV28,TRBJ1-5,-,many,TGTGCCAGCAGTCTTTTTGAGCCCAGCAATCAGCCCCAGCATTTT,CASSLFEPSNQPQHF
TRBV11-2,TRBJ1-1,-,-,TGTGCCAGCAACCAGGGGAACACTGAAGCTTTCTTT,CASNQGNTEAFF
TRBV27,TRBJ2-3,-,once,TGTGCCAGCAGTTTATTCCCGGTGCGGGATGCCCCACGCGATACAGATACGCAGTATTTT,CASSLFPVRDAPRDTDTQYF
TRBV10-2,TRBJ1-4,-,-,TGCGCCAGCAGTTTCCAGGGAACAGGGCGAGATGAAAAACTGTTTTTT,CASSFQGTGRDEKLFF
TRBV19,TRBJ2-3,-,-,TGTGCCAGTAGAACAGGGTTTGTGCAGTATTTT,CASRTGFVQYF
TRBV6-5,TRBJ1-1,TRBD1,-,TGTGCCAGCAGTTCGGACAGGGGGAACACTGAAGCTTTCTTT,CASSSDRGNTEAFF
TRBV11-1,TRBJ2-5,-,-,TGTGCCAGCAGACCAGGACTCCAAGGGACCCAGTACTTC,CASRPGLQGTQYF
TRBV6-5,TRBJ2-1,TRBD2,many,TGTGCCAGCAGCCAAGTAGCGGGAGGGTACAATGAGCAGTTCTTC,CASSQVAGGYNEQFF
TRBV2,TRBJ1-6,-,-,TGTGCCAGCACTAATACAGTGGGTCTTGTCCACTTT,CASTNTVGLVHF
TRBV2,TRBJ1-1,TRBD1,-,TGTGCCAGCAGTGTTTTCGGACAGGGGGGATCTGAAGCTTTCTTT,CASSVFGQGGSEAFF
TRBV5-4,TRBJ2-1,TRBD1,-,TGTGCCAGCAGCATTAACAGGGGGGACTCCTACAATGAGCAGTTCTTC,CASSINRGDSYNEQFF
TRBV5-1,TRBJ1-1,TRBD1,-,TGCGCCAGCAGCTTGGAGGGGGCAGGGTTCTCCCTGAACACTGAAGCTTTCTTT,CASSLEGAGFSLNTEAFF
TRBV19,TRBJ2-7,TRBD1,-,TGTGCCAGTAGCAGGGGCGGACAGGGTTCCTACGAGCAGTACTTC,CASSRGGQGSYEQYF
TRBV5-1,TRBJ1-2,TRBD1,-,TGCGCCAGCAGCCAAGGGACAGGGGCCTATGGCTACACCTTC,CASSQGTGAYGYTF
TRBV9,TRBJ2-6,TRBD1,-,TGTGCCAGCAGCCCGACTCCGGGACAGGTCTCTGGGGCCAACGTCCTGACTTTC,CASSPTPGQVSGANVLTF
TRBV29-1,TRBJ2-1,TRBD1,-,TGCAGCGTTGACGTGGGACAGGGGGATGAGCAGTTCTTC,CSVDVGQGDEQFF
TRBV13,TRBJ2-3,TRBD2,-,TGTGCCAGCAGCTTAGGCTGGGGCGGGAGCTCGCCAGATACGCAGTATTTT,CASSLGWGGSSPDTQYF
TRBV9,TRBJ1-2,-,once,TGTGCCAGCAGCCGGGAGGCAGGGACCTCTTTGGGTTATGGCTACACCTTC,CASSREAGTSLGYGYTF
TRBV28,TRBJ1-1,-,-,TGTGCCAGCAGTCTAAGGAGAGGGATAACTGAAGCTTTCTTT,CASSLRRGITEAFF
TRBV30,TRBJ2-7,TRBD1,-,TGTGCCTGGATGCGGACAGGGGGCTACGAGCAGTACTTC,CAWMRTGGYEQYF
TRBV2,TRBJ2-1,TRBD2,-,TGTGCCAGCAGTGAAATACTAGCGGGAGGGCGAGAGCAGTTCTTC,CASSEILAGGREQFF
TRBV6-5,TRBJ2-1,TRBD2,-,TGTGCCAGCAGTTACCGAGGACTAGCGGGGGTTGGGGAGCAGTTCTTC,CASSYRGLAGVGEQFF
TRBV11-3,TRBJ2-7,TRBD2,-,TGTGCCAGCACCCCGGGGAGCGGGAACTACGAGCAGTACTTT,CASTPGSGNYEQYF
TRBV30,TRBJ2-3,TRBD2,-,TGTGCCTGGAGTGTACTAGCGGGAGCTGATGATACGCAGTATTTT,CAWSVLAGADDTQYF
TRBV7-3,TRBJ2-7,-,-,TGTGCCAGCAGCCCGGCCCCCTTAGCGCCCATCCCCGAGCAGTACTTC,CASSPAPLAPIPEQYF
TRBV9,TRBJ2-1,-,-,TGTGCCAGCAGCCCGAGCCGACTAGGGGCTTACAATGAGCAGTTCTTC,CASSPSRLGAYNEQFF
TRBV5-1,TRBJ2-5,-,-,TGCGCCAGCAGCTTGGATCAGGCCGCGGAGACCCAGTACTTC,CASSLDQAAETQYF